What follows are 6 T cell receptor beta chains derived from one specimen sequenced in a study of blood T cell repertoires in COVID-19. Sequenced by immunoSEQ multiplex PCR; TCRdb stores in-frame clones only, minus some. Of approximately 220,000 clones in the sample, 70% to 90% were seen once. Specimen: PBMCs or T cells enriched from blood (not recorded which). These receptors were taken from a woman under 40 who had been exposed to COVID-19.

This sequence joins TRBV4-1 and TRBJ1-1; the match to TRBD1 covers 7 bases. Germline CDR1 is MGHRA and CDR2 is YSYEKL. The J segment lost 1 base and the V segment lost 0 bases, leaving 8 bases of the junction unmatched. The CDR3 runs 17 residues. The CDR3 DNA sequence: TGCGCCAGCAGCCAAGACGCGGGCAGGGGGGCGAACACTGAAGCTTTCTTT. Protein: CASSQDAGRGANTEAFF.

This chain connects TRBV27 to TRBJ2-4; a possible D gene is TRBD1 (5 bases). The CDR3 totals 16 residues. Looked up from germline, CDR1 is MNHEY and CDR2 is SMNVEV (reference sequence). Trimming removed 3 bases at V and 0 bases at J, with 12 bases between. The CDR3: CASSFQGLLAKNIQYF. As DNA, the CDR3 is TGTGCCAGCAGTTTCCAGGGTTTACTAGCCAAAAACATTCAGTACTTC.

V is TRBV19 and J is TRBJ2-7, with 14 bases matching TRBD2. The DNA end favors TRBJ2-1, so the J call may be wrong. Germline CDR1 LNHDA, CDR2 SQIVND (reference sequence). CDR3 length equals 16 residues. The CDR3: CASSSWGLAGDGEQFF. The DNA of the CDR3 is TGTGCCAGTAGTTCTTGGGGACTAGCGGGGGACGGTGAGCAGTTCTTC.

The chain's CDR3 is CASSQDIAGSFSYEQYF. CDR3 coding DNA: TGTGCCAGCAGCCAAGATATAGCGGGGTCTTTCTCCTACGAGCAGTACTTC. The J gene is TRBJ2-7, the V gene TRBV3-1 (or the pseudogene TRBV3-2); 8 bases line up with TRBD2. The CDR3 is 17 amino acids. The J segment lost 0 bases and the V segment lost 0 bases, leaving 7 bases of the junction unmatched. Germline V gene lookup returns CDR1 LGHDT and CDR2 YNNKEL (reference sequence).

The V gene is TRBV3-1 (or the pseudogene TRBV3-2), the J gene TRBJ2-1; TRBD2 matches at 9 bases. The V gene's germline CDR1 is LGHDT and CDR2 YNNKEL (reference sequence). The CDR3 spans 16 residues. Losses at the gene ends were 0 bases for V and 4 bases for J; bases not matched to a gene: 4. CDR3 in amino acids: CASSQDVAGEYNEQFF. In DNA form, the CDR3 reads TGTGCCAGCAGCCAAGATGTAGCGGGGGAATACAATGAGCAGTTCTTC.

The chain combines TRBV3-1 (or the pseudogene TRBV3-2) with TRBJ1-2, with D perhaps TRBD1 (5 bases). The germline V gene has CDR1 LGHDT and CDR2 YNNKEL (reference sequence). V lost 1 base and J 1 base, leaving 10 bases between the germline ends. The CDR3 covers 15 residues. The CDR3: CASSQARANNYGYTF. CDR3 nucleotide sequence: TGTGCCAGCAGCCAAGCCAGGGCTAATAACTATGGCTACACCTTC.